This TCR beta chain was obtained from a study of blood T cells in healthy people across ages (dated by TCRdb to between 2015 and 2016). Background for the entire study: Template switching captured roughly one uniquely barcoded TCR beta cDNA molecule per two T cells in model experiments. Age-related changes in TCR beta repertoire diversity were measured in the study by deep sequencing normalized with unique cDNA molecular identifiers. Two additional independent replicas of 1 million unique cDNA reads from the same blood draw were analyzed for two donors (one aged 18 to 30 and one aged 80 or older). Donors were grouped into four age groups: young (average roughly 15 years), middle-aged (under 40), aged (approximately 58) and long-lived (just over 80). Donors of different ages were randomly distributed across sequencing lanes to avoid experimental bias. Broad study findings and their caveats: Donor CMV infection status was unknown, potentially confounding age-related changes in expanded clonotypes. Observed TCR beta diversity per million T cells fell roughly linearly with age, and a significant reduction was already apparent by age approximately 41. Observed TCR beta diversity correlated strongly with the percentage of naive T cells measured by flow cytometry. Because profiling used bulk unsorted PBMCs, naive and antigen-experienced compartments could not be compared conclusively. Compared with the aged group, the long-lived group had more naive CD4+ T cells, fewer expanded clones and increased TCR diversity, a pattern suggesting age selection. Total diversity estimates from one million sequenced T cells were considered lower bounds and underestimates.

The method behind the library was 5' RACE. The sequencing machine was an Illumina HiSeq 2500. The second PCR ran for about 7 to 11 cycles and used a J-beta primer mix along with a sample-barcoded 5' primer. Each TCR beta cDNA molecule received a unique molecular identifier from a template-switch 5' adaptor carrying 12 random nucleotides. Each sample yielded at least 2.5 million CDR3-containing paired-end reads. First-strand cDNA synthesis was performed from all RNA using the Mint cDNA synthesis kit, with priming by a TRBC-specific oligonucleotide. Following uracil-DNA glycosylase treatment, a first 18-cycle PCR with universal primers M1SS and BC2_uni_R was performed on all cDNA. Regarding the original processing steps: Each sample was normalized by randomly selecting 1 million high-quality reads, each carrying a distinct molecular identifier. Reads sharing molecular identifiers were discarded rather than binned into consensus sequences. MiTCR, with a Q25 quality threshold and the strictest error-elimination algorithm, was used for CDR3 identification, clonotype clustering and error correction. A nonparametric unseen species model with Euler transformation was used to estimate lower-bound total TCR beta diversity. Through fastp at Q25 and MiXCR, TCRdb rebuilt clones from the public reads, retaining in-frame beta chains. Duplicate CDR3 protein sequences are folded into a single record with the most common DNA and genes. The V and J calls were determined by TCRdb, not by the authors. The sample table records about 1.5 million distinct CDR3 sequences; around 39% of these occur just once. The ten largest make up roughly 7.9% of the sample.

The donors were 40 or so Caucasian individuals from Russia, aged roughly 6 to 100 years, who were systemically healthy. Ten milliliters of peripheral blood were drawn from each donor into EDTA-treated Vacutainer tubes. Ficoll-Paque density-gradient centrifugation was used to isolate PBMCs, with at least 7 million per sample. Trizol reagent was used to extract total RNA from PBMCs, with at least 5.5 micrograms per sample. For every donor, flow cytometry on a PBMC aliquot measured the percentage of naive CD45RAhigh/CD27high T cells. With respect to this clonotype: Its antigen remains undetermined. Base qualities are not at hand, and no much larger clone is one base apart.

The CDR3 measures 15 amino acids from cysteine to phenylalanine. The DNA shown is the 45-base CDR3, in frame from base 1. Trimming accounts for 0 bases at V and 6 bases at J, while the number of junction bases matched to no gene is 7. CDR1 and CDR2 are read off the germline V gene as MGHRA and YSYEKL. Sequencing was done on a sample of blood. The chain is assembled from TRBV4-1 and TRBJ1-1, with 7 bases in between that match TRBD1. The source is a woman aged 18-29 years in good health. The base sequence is TGCGCCAGCAGCCAAGATGCGACAGGGAGGGCTGAAGCTTTCTTT. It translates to CASSQDATGRAEAFF.